Listed here are 26 T cell receptor beta chains from one sample, sequenced in a study of T cell repertoires in cytomegalovirus infection. In TCRdb, the reads were re-called with MiXCR into one record per CDR3 protein. The sample yields about 740,000 distinct CDR3 sequences, 35% to 45% seen once. The sequenced sample was PBMCs. The source of these receptors is a human donor in good health (CMV status not recorded). Some clones in this sample may be carry-over from other donors' samples.

This sequence joins TRBV7-9 and TRBJ2-1; the D gene is possibly TRBD2 (6 bases). The germline V and J ends were trimmed by 4 bases and 5 bases, with 18 bases remaining between them. Germline V gives CDR1 SEHNR, CDR2 FQNEAQ (reference sequence). CDR3 length: 16 residues. The CDR3 coding sequence is TGTGCCAGCAGCTCTATGCGCGGGACGGCCGACAATGAGCAGTTCTTC. This gives the protein CASSSMRGTADNEQFF. The variable domain in full, completed from reference TRBV7-9 and TRBJ2-1, reads DTGVSQNPRHKITKRGQNVTFRCDPISEHNRLYWYRQTLGQGPEFLTYFQNEAQLEKSRLLSDRFSAERPKGSFSTLEIQRTEQGDSAMYLCASSSMRGTADNEQFFGPGTRLTVL.

The rearrangement links TRBV6-1 to TRBJ1-5, with D perhaps TRBD1 (6 bases). V gave up 6 bases and J gave up 7 bases, with 16 bases separating them. In germline, CDR1 is MNHNS, CDR2 SASEGT. The CDR3 covers 14 residues. The CDR3 is CASSKQGTWQPQHF. CDR3 nucleotides: TGTGCCAGCAGCAAACAGGGCACGTGGCAGCCCCAGCATTTT.

Comments on this clonotype: One end of the junction varies from germline; a read error may be responsible. J is TRBJ1-2 and V is TRBV6-8; D possibly corresponds to TRBD1 (5 bases). CDR3 length: 14 residues. Germline assignment: CDR1 MNHGY and CDR2 SAAAGT. The chain's CDR3 is CASRTGRDTRGFTF. In nucleotides, the CDR3 is TGTGCCAGCAGAACCGGACGAGACACAAGGGGCTTCACCTTC.

The chain is built from TRBV28 and TRBJ1-6; TRBD1 is a possible D gene (5 bases). Germline V CDR1 and CDR2: MDHEN, SYDVKM. CDR3 length: 12 amino acids. Trimming stripped 6 bases from V and 9 bases from J, with 9 bases between. This CDR3 reads CASRGDVSPLHF. The CDR3 nucleotides read TGTGCCAGCAGGGGGGACGTTTCACCCCTCCACTTT.

This clonotype showed up just once. This chain links TRBV7-4 with TRBJ2-5, with 11 bases that match TRBD1. Germline CDR1 is SGHVT and CDR2 is SQSDAQ. V shed 2 bases, J shed 4 bases, and the junction held 6 bases outside the gene matches. This CDR3 has 16 residues. In DNA, the CDR3 is TGTGCCAGCAGCTTACGGACAGGGGGCTTTTTAGAGACCCAGTACTTC. Translating gives CASSLRTGGFLETQYF.

The chain joins TRBV19 to TRBJ1-1, with D possibly being TRBD1 (6 bases). Germline CDR1 and CDR2: LNHDA and SQIVND (reference sequence). The CDR3 loop spans 14 amino acids. The V and J ends lost 3 bases and 4 bases respectively, with 12 bases between them. CDR3 nucleotides: TGTGCCAGTAGTATCCTAACAGGGCCCACTGAAGCTTTCTTT. This encodes CASSILTGPTEAFF.

This sequence joins TRBV23-1 and TRBJ1-5; the D gene is possibly TRBD1 (6 bases). Being an ORF, TRBV23-1 has a function that is uncertain. Trimming took 6 bases from V and 1 from J, leaving 16 bases between them. The CDR3 is 16 residues long. For the CDR3, the DNA is TGCGCCAGCAGCAGGACAGTTTGTGGGAGCAATCAGCCCCAGCATTTT. Its translation is CASSRTVCGSNQPQHF.

The V gene is TRBV6-5, the J gene TRBJ1-1; 7 bases map to TRBD1. CDR3 length: 13 residues. Trimming removed 5 bases from V and 5 bases from J; junction bases left unmatched: 5. The germline V gene has CDR1 MNHEY and CDR2 SVGAGI. CDR3 region: CASSTGDGTEAFF. The CDR3 region has the DNA TGTGCCAGCAGTACAGGGGATGGTACTGAAGCTTTCTTT.

The genes are TRBV7-9 and TRBJ1-1; 9 bases agree with TRBD1. Germline CDR1 and CDR2: SEHNR and FQNEAQ (reference sequence). Trimming took 5 bases from V and 5 from J; bases not matched to a gene: 9. This CDR3 spans 15 amino acids. Here the CDR3 reads CASSPRQGGRTEAFF. CDR3 DNA: TGTGCCAGCAGCCCCCGACAGGGGGGACGGACTGAAGCTTTCTTT.

This clonotype was seen a handful of times. The chain is built from TRBV7-9 and TRBJ2-1; 11 bases match TRBD2. Germline CDR1 SEHNR, CDR2 FQNEAQ (reference sequence). V trimming: 4 bases; J trimming: 2 bases; junction bases outside the gene matches: 7. The CDR3 extends over 17 amino acids. CDR3: CASSSPTSGGPYNEQFF. The CDR3 coding sequence is TGTGCCAGCAGCTCCCCCACTAGCGGGGGACCCTACAATGAGCAGTTCTTC.

The rearrangement joins TRBV7-9 to TRBJ2-7; D remains ambiguous. Germline lookup yields CDR1 SEHNR and CDR2 FQNEAQ (reference sequence). The CDR3 totals 13 residues. V was pared by 5 bases and J by 5 bases, with 13 bases between. This chain's CDR3 is CASSHPNGDEQYF. In nucleotides, the CDR3 is TGTGCCAGCAGCCACCCCAATGGGGACGAGCAGTACTTC.

This clonotype was seen a handful of times. The chain joins TRBV28 to TRBJ1-5; tentatively, D is TRBD1 (6 bases). The ends were cut back, 3 bases at V and 4 bases at J, with 10 bases in the middle. CDR3 length: 14 residues. The germline CDR1 and CDR2 sequences are MDHEN and SYDVKM. The CDR3 is CASSLVQGNQPQHF. The DNA of the CDR3 is TGTGCCAGCAGTTTGGTACAGGGTAATCAGCCCCAGCATTTT.

In this sample, this clonotype turned up many times. The gene calls are TRBV7-8 and TRBJ1-4, with 9 bases aligning to TRBD1. This CDR3 spans 15 amino acids. V shed 5 bases, J shed 6 bases, and the junction held 7 bases outside the gene matches. Germline V lookup: CDR1 SGHVS, CDR2 FQNEAQ. This CDR3 is CASSPRDREYEKLFF. The CDR3 DNA is TGTGCCAGCAGCCCTCGGGACAGGGAGTATGAAAAACTGTTTTTT.

The rearrangement uses TRBV11-2 and TRBJ1-1; D perhaps matches TRBD1 (5 bases). Trimming removed 1 base at V and 1 base at J, with 22 bases between. The CDR3 covers 19 residues. In germline, CDR1 is SGHAT, CDR2 FQNNGV. The CDR3 bases are TGTGCCAGCAGCTTAGCGGGACCCCGTCGGGCGCGAAGGAACACTGAAGCTTTCTTT. It is translated as CASSLAGPRRARRNTEAFF.

In its sample, this clonotype was seen a few times. The gene calls are TRBV12-3 or TRBV12-4 and TRBJ1-5; D remains unclear. Trimming removed 4 bases from V and 7 bases from J, with 14 bases in between. This CDR3 comprises 14 residues. Here the CDR3 reads CASSSPPPGQPQHF. DNA for the CDR3: TGTGCCAGCAGTTCCCCCCCGCCGGGGCAGCCCCAGCATTTT.

This chain connects TRBV19 to TRBJ2-3, with a possible D match to TRBD2 (5 bases). Germline-derived CDR1 and CDR2 are LNHDA and SQIVND (reference sequence). The V end was cut by 5 bases, the J end by 2 bases, with 14 bases between. The length of the CDR3 is 15 residues. The CDR3 loop is CASSSWEFFTDTQYF. DNA for the CDR3: TGTGCCAGTAGTTCGTGGGAGTTTTTCACAGATACGCAGTATTTT.

The chain joins TRBV19 to TRBJ1-1; a possible D gene is TRBD1 (6 bases). The V gene's germline CDR1 is LNHDA and CDR2 SQIVND (reference sequence). Trimming took 7 bases from V and 0 from J, leaving 15 bases between them. This CDR3 is built from 15 residues. CDR3 in DNA: TGTGCCAGTAACGGAGGACAGCCGATGAACACTGAAGCTTTCTTT. Its protein product is CASNGGQPMNTEAFF.

This clonotype was observed a few times. This chain uses TRBV28 with TRBJ2-1; 14 nucleotides agree with TRBD2. There are 15 residues in the CDR3. Per germline, CDR1 MDHEN and CDR2 SYDVKM. V shed 10 bases, J shed 5 bases, and the junction held 7 bases outside the gene matches. CDR3 DNA sequence: TGTGCCACCTCGGGACTAGCGGGAGTTAACAATGAGCAGTTCTTC. Translating it yields CATSGLAGVNNEQFF.

This clonotype was seen only once. The chain is built from TRBV7-9 and TRBJ2-3; 10 bases are a match to TRBD2. V lost 2 bases to trimming and J lost 2 bases; unmatched junction nucleotides: 4. Germline values: CDR1 SEHNR, CDR2 FQNEAQ (reference sequence). The CDR3 runs to 16 residues. The CDR3, as DNA: TGTGCCAGCAGCTTAATTAGCGGGGGGAACACAGATACGCAGTATTTT. Protein sequence: CASSLISGGNTDTQYF.

Only a few counts were recorded for this clonotype. The rearrangement uses TRBV18 and TRBJ2-3; TRBD2 matches at 10 bases. V dropped 0 bases and J dropped 5; count of bases not matched to a gene: 5. This CDR3 has 16 amino acids. Germline V CDR1 and CDR2: KGHSH, LQKENI. The CDR3 sequence is CASSPPPSGSEDTQYF. The CDR3 DNA is TGTGCCAGCTCACCACCGCCTAGCGGGAGTGAAGATACGCAGTATTTT.

This clonotype was observed a few times. The chain couples TRBV2 to TRBJ1-1; no clear D gene. The germline V gene encodes CDR1 SNHLY and CDR2 FYNNEI. Trimming took 8 bases from V and 5 from J, leaving 9 bases between them. This CDR3 has 11 amino acids. The CDR3 DNA is TGTGCCAGCCGCGGGCGAACTGAAGCTTTCTTT. Its translation is CASRGRTEAFF.

Comment on this clonotype: The junction differs from germline at one of its ends, possibly a read error. This sequence joins TRBV4-1 and TRBJ2-1; 9 nucleotides match TRBD2. Germline V gene data show CDR1 as MGHRA and CDR2 as YSYEKL. The CDR3 sequence is 17 residues long. This chain's CDR3 is CASSQEGVVAGDNEQFF. In DNA form, the CDR3 reads TGTGCCAGCAGCCAAGAGGGGGTGGTAGCGGGGGACAATGAGCAGTTCTTC.

V gene TRBV19 combines with J gene TRBJ1-2; 7 nucleotides line up with TRBD1. V lost 4 bases and J lost 5; bases outside the gene matches: 16. CDR3 size: 17 residues. Germline CDR1 is LNHDA and CDR2 is SQIVND (reference sequence). The CDR3 protein is CASSTETQGVTRYGYTF. The CDR3 nucleotides are TGTGCCAGTAGTACAGAGACCCAGGGGGTTACGCGATATGGCTACACCTTC.

In this sample, this clonotype turned up many times. CDR3 in amino acids: CASSLGRSKETQYF. The CDR3 nucleotides read TGTGCCAGCAGCTTGGGACGCTCCAAAGAGACCCAGTACTTC. The chain has TRBV7-2 and TRBJ2-5; D tentatively reads TRBD1 or TRBD2 (5 bases each). The CDR3 contains 14 residues. V lost 3 bases to trimming and J lost 3 bases, with 11 bases between them. From germline, CDR1 is SGHTA and CDR2 FQGNSA.

This clonotype was observed a few times. This sequence joins TRBV30 and TRBJ2-7; a possible D gene is TRBD1 (6 bases). V lost 3 bases and J 3 bases, leaving 12 bases between the germline ends. The CDR3 consists of 13 residues. Per germline, CDR1 GTSNPN and CDR2 SVGIG (reference sequence). The CDR3 region has the DNA TGTGCCTGGAGACAGGGCCGCCTCTACGAGCAGTACTTC. Translation: CAWRQGRLYEQYF.

The rearrangement uses TRBV5-1 and TRBJ2-7; 7 bases are a match to TRBD1. The CDR3 consists of 13 residues. V lost 6 bases and J lost 2; bases outside the gene matches: 5. The germline gives CDR1 SGHRS, CDR2 YFSETQ. DNA for the CDR3: TGCGCCAGCAACCCCGGGACAGCCTACGAGCAGTACTTC. It encodes CASNPGTAYEQYF.